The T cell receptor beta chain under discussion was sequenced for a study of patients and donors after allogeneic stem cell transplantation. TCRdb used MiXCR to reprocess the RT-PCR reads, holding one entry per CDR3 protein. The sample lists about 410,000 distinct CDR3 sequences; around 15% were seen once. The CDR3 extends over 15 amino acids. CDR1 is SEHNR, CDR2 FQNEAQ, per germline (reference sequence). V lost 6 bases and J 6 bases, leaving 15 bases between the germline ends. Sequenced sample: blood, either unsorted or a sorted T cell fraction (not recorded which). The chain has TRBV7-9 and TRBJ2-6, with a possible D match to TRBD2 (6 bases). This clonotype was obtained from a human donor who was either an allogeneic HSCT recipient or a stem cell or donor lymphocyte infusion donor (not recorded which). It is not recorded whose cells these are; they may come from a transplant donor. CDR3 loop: CASSVGGRAANVLTF. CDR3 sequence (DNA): TGTGCCAGCAGTGTGGGAGGTCGCGCGGCCAACGTCCTGACTTTC.